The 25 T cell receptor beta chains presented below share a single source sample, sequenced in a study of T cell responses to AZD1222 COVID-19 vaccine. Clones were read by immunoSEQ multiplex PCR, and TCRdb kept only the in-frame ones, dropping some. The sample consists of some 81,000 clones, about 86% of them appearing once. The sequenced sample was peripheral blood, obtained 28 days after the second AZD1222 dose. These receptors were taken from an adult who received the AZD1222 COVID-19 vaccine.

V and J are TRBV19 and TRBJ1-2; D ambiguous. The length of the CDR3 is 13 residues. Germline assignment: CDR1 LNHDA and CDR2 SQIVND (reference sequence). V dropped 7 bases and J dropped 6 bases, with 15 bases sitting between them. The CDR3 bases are TGTGCCAGTAACCAATTGGCTATAGATGGCTACACCTTC. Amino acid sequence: CASNQLAIDGYTF.

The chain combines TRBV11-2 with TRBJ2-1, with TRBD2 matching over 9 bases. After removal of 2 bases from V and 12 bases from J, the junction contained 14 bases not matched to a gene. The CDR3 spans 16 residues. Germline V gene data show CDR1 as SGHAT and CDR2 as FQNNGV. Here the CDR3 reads CASSLSPSAGGFGQFF. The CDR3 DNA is TGTGCCAGCAGCTTAAGTCCCTCGGCGGGGGGGTTTGGGCAGTTCTTC.

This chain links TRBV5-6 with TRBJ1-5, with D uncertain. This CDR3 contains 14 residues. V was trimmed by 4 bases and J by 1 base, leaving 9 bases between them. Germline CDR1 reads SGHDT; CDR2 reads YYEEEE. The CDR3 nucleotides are TGTGCCAGCAGCCCCGGGGTAAGCAATCAGCCCCAGCATTTT. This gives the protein CASSPGVSNQPQHF.

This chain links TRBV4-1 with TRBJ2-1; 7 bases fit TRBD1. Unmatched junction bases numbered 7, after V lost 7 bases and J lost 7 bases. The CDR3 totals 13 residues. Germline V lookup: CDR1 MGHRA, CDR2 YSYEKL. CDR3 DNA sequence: TGCGCCAGCATGTCCAGGGACAGTAATGAGCAGTTCTTC. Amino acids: CASMSRDSNEQFF.

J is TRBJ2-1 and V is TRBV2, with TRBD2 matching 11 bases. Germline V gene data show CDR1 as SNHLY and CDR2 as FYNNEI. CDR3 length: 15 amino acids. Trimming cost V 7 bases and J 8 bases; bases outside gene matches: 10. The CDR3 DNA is TGTGCCAGCACCCCACTAGCGGGGGCAGGCTATGAGCAGTTCTTC. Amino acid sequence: CASTPLAGAGYEQFF.

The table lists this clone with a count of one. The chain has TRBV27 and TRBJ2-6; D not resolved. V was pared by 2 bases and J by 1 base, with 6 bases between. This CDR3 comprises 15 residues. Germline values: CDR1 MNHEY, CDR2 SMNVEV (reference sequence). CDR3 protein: CASSLSPSGANVLTF. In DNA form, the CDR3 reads TGTGCCAGCAGTTTAAGTCCATCTGGGGCCAACGTCCTGACTTTC.

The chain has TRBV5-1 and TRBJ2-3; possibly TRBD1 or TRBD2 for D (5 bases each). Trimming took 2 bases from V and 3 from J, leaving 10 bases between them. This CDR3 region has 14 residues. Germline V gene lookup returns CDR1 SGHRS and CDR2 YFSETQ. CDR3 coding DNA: TGCGCCAGCAGCTTCGGGACGTTGACAGATACGCAGTATTTT. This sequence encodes CASSFGTLTDTQYF.

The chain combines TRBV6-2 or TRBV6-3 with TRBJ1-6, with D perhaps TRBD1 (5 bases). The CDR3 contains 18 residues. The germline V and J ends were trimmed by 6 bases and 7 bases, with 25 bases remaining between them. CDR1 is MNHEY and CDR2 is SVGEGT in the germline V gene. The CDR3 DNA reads TGTGCCAGCAGCCCACCCCCCTGGGGGTCCTATCGGAATTCACCCCTCCACTTT. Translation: CASSPPPWGSYRNSPLHF.

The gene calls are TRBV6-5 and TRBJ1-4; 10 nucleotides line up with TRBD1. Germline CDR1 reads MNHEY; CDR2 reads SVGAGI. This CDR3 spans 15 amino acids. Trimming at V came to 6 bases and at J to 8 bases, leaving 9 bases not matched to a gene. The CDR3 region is CASRAGQGSWEKLFF. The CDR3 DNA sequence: TGTGCCAGCAGGGCGGGACAGGGGAGTTGGGAAAAACTGTTTTTT.

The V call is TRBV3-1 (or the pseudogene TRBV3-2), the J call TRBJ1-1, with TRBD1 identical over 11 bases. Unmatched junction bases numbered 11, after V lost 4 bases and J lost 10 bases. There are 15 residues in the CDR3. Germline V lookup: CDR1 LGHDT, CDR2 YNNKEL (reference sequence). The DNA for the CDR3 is TGTGCCAGCAGCCCGAGGGACAGGGGGGTTTTAAGAGCTTTCTTT. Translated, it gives CASSPRDRGVLRAFF.

CDR3 residues: CASSKQGTGNYGYTF. CDR3 nucleotides: TGTGCCAGTAGTAAACAAGGGACAGGGAACTATGGCTACACCTTC. The rearrangement uses TRBV19 and TRBJ1-2; TRBD1 matches 9 bases. Germline CDR1 and CDR2: LNHDA and SQIVND (reference sequence). This CDR3 comprises 15 residues. V dropped 4 bases and J dropped 2; count of bases not matched to a gene: 5.

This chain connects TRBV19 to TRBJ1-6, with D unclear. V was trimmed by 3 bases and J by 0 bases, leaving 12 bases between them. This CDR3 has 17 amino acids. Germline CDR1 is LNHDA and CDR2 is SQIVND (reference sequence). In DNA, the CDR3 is TGTGCCAGTAGTATGGACCCCTTCAGCTCCTATAATTCACCCCTCCACTTT. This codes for CASSMDPFSSYNSPLHF.

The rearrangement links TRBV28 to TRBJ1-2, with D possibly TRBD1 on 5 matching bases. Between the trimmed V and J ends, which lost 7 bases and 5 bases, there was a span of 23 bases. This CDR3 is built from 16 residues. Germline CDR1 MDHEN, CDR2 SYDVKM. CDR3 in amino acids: CASTAHGGREGYGYTF. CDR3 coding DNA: TGTGCCAGCACCGCACATGGTGGCAGGGAAGGGTATGGCTACACCTTC.

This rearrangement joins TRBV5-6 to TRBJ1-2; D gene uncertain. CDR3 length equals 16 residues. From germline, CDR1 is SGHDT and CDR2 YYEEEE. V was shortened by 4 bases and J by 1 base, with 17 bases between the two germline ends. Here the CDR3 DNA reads TGTGCCAGCAGCCCCCATGCAGGCCGACTTAACTATGGCTACACCTTC. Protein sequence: CASSPHAGRLNYGYTF.

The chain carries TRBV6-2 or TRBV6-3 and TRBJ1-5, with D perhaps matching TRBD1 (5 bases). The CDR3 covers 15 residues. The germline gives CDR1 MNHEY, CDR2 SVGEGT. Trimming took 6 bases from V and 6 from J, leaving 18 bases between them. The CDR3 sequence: CASSPTGFGSQPQHF. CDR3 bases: TGTGCCAGCAGCCCCACAGGTTTTGGTAGTCAGCCCCAGCATTTT.

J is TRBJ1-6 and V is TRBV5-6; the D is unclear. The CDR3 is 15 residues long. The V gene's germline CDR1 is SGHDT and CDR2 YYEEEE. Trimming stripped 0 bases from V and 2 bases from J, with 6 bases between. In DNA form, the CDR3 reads TGTGCCAGCAGCTTGGAGGCAGCCTATAATTCACCCCTCCACTTT. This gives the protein CASSLEAAYNSPLHF.

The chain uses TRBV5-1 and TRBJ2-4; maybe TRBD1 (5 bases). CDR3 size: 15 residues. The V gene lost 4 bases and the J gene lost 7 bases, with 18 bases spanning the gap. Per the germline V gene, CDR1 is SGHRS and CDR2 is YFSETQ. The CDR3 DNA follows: TGCGCCAGCAGCACCTTAAAGGGGTCAGGGAACATTCAGTACTTC. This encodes CASSTLKGSGNIQYF.

Written as DNA, the CDR3 is TGTGCCAGCACCCGCCGACAGGGGTCTGGGGCCAACGTCCTGACTTTC. Amino acid sequence: CASTRRQGSGANVLTF. The chain has TRBV6-6 and TRBJ2-6; TRBD1 aligns across 8 bases. Germline V gene sequence: CDR1 MNHNY, CDR2 SVGAGI (reference sequence). This CDR3 region has 16 residues. V shed 7 bases and J 1 base; nucleotides not matched to a gene: 6.

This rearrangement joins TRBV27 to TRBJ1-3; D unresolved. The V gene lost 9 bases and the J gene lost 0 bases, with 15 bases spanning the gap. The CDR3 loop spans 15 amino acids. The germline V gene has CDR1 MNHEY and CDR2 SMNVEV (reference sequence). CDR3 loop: CASIDASSSGNTIYF. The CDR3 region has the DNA TGTGCCAGTATAGATGCTTCGTCCTCTGGAAACACCATATATTTT.

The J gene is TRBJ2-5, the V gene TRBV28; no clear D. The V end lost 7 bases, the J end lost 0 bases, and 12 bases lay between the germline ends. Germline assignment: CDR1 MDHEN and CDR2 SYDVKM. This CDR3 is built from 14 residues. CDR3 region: CASTPLEDQETQYF. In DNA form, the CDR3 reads TGTGCCAGCACCCCTCTGGAAGACCAAGAGACCCAGTACTTC.

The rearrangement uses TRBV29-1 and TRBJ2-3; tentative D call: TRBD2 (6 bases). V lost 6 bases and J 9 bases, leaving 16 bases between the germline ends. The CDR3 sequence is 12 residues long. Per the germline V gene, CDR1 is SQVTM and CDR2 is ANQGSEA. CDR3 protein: CSVNLGGITQYF. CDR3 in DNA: TGCAGCGTAAACCTCGGGGGAATCACGCAGTATTTT.

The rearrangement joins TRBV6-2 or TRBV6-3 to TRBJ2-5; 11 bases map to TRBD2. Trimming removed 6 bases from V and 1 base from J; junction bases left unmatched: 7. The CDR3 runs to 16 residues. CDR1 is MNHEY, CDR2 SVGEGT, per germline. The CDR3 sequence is CASSDAGTSGQETQYF. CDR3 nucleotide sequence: TGTGCCAGCAGCGACGCCGGGACTAGCGGCCAAGAGACCCAGTACTTC.

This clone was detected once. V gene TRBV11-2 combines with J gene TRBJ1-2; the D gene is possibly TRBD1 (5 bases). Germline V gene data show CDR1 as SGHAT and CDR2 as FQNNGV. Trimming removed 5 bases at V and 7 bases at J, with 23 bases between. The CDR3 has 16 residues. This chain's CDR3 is CASSLPGPTVTSGYTF. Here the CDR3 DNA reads TGTGCCAGCAGCCTTCCGGGACCTACGGTAACTAGTGGCTACACCTTC.

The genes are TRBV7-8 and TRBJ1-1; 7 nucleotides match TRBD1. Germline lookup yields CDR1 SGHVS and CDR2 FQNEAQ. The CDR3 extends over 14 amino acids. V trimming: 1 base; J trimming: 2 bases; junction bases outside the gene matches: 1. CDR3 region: CASSLGQGNTEAFF. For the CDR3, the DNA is TGTGCCAGCAGCTTAGGACAGGGAAACACTGAAGCTTTCTTT.

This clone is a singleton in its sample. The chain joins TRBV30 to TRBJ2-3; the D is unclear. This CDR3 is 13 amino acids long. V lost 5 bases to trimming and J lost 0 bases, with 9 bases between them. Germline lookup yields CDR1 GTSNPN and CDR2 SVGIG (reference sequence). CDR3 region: CAWVDGSTDTQYF. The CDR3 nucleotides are TGTGCCTGGGTGGACGGTAGCACAGATACGCAGTATTTT.